What follows describes a single T cell receptor beta chain. Its antigen is as yet unknown. Germline values: CDR1 SGDLS, CDR2 YYNGEE. V gave up 0 bases and J gave up 2 bases, with 9 bases separating them. The CDR3 contains 14 residues. The data stem from a study of beta chain features in type 1 diabetes. Study-wide findings and caveats: Patients' naive, central memory and Treg TCRB repertoires seemed closer to one another than those of healthy donors. Among type 1 diabetes patients, VDJ junctions had fewer insertions and more deletions.

Donors underwent one heparinised blood draw, around 120 mL on average. Sorting with CD45RO/CCR7/CD25/CD127/CD95/CD27 yielded naive, central memory, regulatory and stem-like memory CD4+ cells. Expressed TCRB transcripts were sequenced because the entire RNA isolate underwent reverse transcription. Profiled with immunoSEQ multiplex PCR; TCRdb holds only in-frame clones, not every one. Of around 240,000 clones listed, around 10% are singletons. The source is a woman under 30 in good health. Sequences were obtained from naive CD4+ T cells from blood. The gene calls are TRBV9 and TRBJ2-7; D is perhaps TRBD1 (5 bases). DNA for the CDR3: TGTGCCAGCAGCGTAGGTGTGGGGCCCTACGAGCAGTACTTC. Its translation: CASSVGVGPYEQYF. Full variable domain (outside the CDR3, taken from reference TRBV9 and TRBJ2-7): DSGVTQTPKHLITATGQRVTLRCSPRSGDLSVYWYQQSLDQGLQFLIQYYNGEERAKGNILERFSAQQFPDLHSELNLSSLELGDSALYFCASSVGVGPYEQYFGPGTRLTVT.